Sequencing of this T cell receptor (beta chain) was carried out in a study of cytomegalovirus exposure and HLA in healthy donors. Overall study: According to later analysis, the same platform produced the roughly 130 validation and several hundred first-cohort repertoires.

Clones were sequenced by immunoSEQ multiplex PCR, and TCRdb holds only the in-frame ones, with some missing. The table has about 220,000 clones, 75% to 95% seen once. General study findings and limits: Rare TCR sequences dominated, though some public TCRs recurred in many donors. For cytomegalovirus status, the classifier reportedly gave diagnoses with high specificity and sensitivity. The tendency of first-cohort TCR clusters to co-occur in the 120 or so validation repertoires emerged from a later analysis.

V shed 3 bases and J 2 bases; nucleotides not matched to a gene: 9. CDR3 length: 15 amino acids. Germline V lookup: CDR1 SQVTM, CDR2 ANQGSEA. Of note for this clone: Its target is not known.

The origin of this receptor is a woman in her late teens or twenties in good health and CMV-seronegative. The sequenced sample consisted of PBMCs. The gene calls are TRBV29-1 and TRBJ1-1; TRBD1 matches 7 bases. CDR3 loop: CSVDSLGTANTEAFF. The DNA of the CDR3 is TGCAGCGTTGATTCCCTCGGGACAGCTAACACTGAAGCTTTCTTT.